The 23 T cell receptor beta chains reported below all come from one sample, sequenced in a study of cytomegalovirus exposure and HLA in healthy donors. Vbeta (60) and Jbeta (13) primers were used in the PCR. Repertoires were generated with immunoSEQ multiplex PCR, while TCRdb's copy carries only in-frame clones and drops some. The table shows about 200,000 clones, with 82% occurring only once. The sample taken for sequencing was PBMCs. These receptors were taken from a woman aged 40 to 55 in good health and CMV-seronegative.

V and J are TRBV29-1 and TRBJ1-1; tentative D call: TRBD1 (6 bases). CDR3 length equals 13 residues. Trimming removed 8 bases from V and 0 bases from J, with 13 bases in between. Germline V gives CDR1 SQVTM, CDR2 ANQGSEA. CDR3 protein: CSYKTGMNTEAFF. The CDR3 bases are TGCAGCTACAAGACAGGCATGAACACTGAAGCTTTCTTT.

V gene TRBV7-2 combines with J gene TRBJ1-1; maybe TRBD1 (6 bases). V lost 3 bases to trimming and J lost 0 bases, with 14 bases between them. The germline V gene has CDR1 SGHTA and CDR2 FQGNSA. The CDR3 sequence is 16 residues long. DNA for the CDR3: TGTGCCAGCAGCTTGGGTTCCGGGACAATGAACACTGAAGCTTTCTTT. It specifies CASSLGSGTMNTEAFF.

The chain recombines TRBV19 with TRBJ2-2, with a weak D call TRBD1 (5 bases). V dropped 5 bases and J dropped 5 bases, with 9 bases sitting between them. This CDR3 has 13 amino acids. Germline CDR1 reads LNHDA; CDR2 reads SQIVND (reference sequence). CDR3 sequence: CASSWSGTGELFF. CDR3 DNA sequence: TGTGCCAGTAGTTGGTCAGGGACCGGGGAGCTGTTTTTT. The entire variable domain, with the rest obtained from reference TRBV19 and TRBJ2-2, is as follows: DGGITQSPKYLFRKEGQNVTLSCEQNLNHDAMYWYRQDPGQGLRLIYYSQIVNDFQKGDIAEGYSVSREKKESFPLTVTSAQKNPTAFYLCASSWSGTGELFFGEGSRLTVL.

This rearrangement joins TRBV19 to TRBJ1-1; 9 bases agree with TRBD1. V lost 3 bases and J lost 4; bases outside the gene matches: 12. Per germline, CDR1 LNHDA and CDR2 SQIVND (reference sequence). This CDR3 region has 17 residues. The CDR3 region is CASSIGPQGAQGTEAFF. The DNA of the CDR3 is TGTGCCAGTAGTATTGGTCCACAGGGGGCCCAGGGCACTGAAGCTTTCTTT.

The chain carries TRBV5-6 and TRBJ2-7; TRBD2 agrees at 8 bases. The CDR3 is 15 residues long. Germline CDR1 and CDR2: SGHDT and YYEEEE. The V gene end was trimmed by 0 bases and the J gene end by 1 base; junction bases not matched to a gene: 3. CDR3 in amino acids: CASSLGGGPSYEQYF. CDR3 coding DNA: TGTGCCAGCAGCTTGGGCGGGGGGCCATCCTACGAGCAGTACTTC.

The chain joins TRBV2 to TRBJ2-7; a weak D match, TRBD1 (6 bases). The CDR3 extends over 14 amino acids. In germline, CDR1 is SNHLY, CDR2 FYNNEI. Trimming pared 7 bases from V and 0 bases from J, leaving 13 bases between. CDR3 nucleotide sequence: TGTGCCAGCAAAACGACAGGCGTCTCCTACGAGCAGTACTTC. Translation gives CASKTTGVSYEQYF.

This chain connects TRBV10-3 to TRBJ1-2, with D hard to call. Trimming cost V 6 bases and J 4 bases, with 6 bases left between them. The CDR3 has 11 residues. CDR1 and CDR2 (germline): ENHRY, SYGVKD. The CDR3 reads CAIRAGYGYTF. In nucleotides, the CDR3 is TGTGCCATCAGGGCTGGCTATGGCTACACCTTC.

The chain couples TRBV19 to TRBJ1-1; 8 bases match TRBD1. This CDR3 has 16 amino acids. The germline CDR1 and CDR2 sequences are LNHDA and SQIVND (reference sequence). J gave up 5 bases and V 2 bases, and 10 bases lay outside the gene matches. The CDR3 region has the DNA TGTGCCAGTAGTATACAGGGGACAGGAGGAGGGACTGAAGCTTTCTTT. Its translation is CASSIQGTGGGTEAFF.

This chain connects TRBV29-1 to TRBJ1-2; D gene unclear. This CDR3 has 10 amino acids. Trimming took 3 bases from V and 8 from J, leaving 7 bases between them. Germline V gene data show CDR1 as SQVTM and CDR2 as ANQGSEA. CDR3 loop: CSVDDRGYTF. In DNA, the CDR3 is TGCAGCGTTGATGATCGGGGCTACACCTTC.

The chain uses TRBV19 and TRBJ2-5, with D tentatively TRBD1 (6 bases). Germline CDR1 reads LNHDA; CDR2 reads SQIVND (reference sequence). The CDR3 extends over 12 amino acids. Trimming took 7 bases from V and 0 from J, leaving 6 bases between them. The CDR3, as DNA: TGTGCCAGTAACAGGGACCAAGAGACCCAGTACTTC. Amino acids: CASNRDQETQYF. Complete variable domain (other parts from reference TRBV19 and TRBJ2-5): DGGITQSPKYLFRKEGQNVTLSCEQNLNHDAMYWYRQDPGQGLRLIYYSQIVNDFQKGDIAEGYSVSREKKESFPLTVTSAQKNPTAFYLCASNRDQETQYFGPGTRLLVL.

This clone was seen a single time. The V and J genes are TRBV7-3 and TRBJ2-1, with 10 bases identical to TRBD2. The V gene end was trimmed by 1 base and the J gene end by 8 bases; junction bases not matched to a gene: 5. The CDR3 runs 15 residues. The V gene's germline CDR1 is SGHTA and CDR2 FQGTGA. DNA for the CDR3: TGTGCCAGCAGCTTAAGGCTAGCGGGAGAGCATGAGCAGTTCTTC. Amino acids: CASSLRLAGEHEQFF.

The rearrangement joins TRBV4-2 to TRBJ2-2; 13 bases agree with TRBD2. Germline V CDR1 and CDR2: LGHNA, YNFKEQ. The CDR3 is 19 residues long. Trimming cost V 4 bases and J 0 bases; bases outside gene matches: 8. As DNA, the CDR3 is TGTGCCAGCAGCCCGGGACTAGCGGGAAGATCCCCGAACACCGGGGAGCTGTTTTTT. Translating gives CASSPGLAGRSPNTGELFF.

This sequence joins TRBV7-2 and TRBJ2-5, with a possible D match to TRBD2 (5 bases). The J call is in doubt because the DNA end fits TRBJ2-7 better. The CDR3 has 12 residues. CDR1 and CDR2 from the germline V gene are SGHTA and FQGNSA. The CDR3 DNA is TGTGCCAGCAGCTTAACGGGGAGCGAGCAGTACTTC. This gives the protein CASSLTGSEQYF.

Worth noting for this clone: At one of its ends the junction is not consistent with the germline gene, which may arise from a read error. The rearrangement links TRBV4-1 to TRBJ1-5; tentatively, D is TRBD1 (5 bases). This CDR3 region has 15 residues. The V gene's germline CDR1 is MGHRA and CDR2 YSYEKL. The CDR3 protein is CASSQEGHSTQPQHF. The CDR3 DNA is TGCGCCAGCAGCCAAGAGGGGCATAGCACTCAGCCCCAGCATTTT.

CDR3 DNA: TGTGCCAGCAGTTTACCCCGTGGAGCCGGCACAGATACGCAGTATTTT. Amino acids: CASSLPRGAGTDTQYF. The chain links TRBV27 to TRBJ2-3; the D is unclear. Germline V gene data show CDR1 as MNHEY and CDR2 as SMNVEV (reference sequence). V dropped 2 bases and J dropped 1 base, with 13 bases sitting between them. The CDR3 loop spans 16 amino acids.

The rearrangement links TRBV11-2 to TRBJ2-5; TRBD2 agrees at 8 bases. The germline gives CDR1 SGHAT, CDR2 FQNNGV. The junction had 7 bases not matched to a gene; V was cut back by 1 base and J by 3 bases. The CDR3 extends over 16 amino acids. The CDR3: CASSLVFSREEETQYF. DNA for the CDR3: TGTGCCAGCAGCTTAGTATTCTCGCGGGAGGAAGAGACCCAGTACTTC.

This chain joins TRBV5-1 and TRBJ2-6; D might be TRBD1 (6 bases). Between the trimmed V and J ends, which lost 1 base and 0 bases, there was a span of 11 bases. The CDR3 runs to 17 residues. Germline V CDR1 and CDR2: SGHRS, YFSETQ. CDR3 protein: CASSLTGLISGANVLTF. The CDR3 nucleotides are TGCGCCAGCAGCTTGACAGGGTTAATCTCTGGGGCCAACGTCCTGACTTTC.

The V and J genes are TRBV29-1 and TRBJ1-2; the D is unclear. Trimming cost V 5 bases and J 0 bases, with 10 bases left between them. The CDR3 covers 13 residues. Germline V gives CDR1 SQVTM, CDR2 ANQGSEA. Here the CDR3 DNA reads TGCAGCGTTCGGGGTTCAGCTAACTATGGCTACACCTTC. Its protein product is CSVRGSANYGYTF.

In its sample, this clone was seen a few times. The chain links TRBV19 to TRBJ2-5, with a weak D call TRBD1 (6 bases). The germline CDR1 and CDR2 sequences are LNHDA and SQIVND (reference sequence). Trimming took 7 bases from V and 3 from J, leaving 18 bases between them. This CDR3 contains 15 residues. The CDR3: CASTAMGAGEETQYF. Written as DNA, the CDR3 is TGTGCCAGTACCGCCATGGGCGCAGGGGAAGAGACCCAGTACTTC. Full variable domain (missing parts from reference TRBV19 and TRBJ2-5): DGGITQSPKYLFRKEGQNVTLSCEQNLNHDAMYWYRQDPGQGLRLIYYSQIVNDFQKGDIAEGYSVSREKKESFPLTVTSAQKNPTAFYLCASTAMGAGEETQYFGPGTRLLVL.

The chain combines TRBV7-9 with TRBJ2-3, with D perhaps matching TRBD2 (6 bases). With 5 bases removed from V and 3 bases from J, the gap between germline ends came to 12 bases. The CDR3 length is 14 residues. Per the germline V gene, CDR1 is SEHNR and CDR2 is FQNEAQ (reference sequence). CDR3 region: CASSLGSSTDTQYF. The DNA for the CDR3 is TGTGCCAGCAGCCTCGGGAGTTCGACAGATACGCAGTATTTT.

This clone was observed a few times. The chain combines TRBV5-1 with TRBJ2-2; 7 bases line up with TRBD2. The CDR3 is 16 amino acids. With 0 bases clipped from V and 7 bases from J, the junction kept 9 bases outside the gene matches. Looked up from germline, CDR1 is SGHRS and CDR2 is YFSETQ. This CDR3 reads CASSLGIAGSSGELFF. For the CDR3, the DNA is TGCGCCAGCAGCTTGGGAATAGCGGGTAGTAGCGGGGAGCTGTTTTTT.

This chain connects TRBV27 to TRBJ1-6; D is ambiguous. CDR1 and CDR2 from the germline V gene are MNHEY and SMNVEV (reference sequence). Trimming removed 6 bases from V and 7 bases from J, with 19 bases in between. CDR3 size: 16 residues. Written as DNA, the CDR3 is TGTGCCAGCAGCCCCCGAGACTATAGACCCAATTCACCCCTCCACTTT. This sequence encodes CASSPRDYRPNSPLHF.

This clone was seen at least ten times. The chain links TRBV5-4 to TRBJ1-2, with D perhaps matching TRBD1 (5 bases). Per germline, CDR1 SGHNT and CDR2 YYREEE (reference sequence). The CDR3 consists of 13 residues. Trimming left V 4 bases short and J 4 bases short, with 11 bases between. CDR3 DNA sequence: TGTGCCAGCAGCCTGACAGTGATCTATGGCTACACCTTC. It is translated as CASSLTVIYGYTF.